The T cell receptor (beta chain) under discussion was sequenced for a study of cytomegalovirus exposure and HLA in healthy donors. In the PCR, 60 Vbeta and 13 Jbeta primers were used. The assay was immunoSEQ multiplex PCR, and TCRdb's table has in-frame clones only and misses some. The table includes around 160,000 clones, 80% to 85% detected once. This clone was recorded only once. This CDR3 comprises 15 residues. Germline CDR1 and CDR2: SGHRS and YFSETQ. V shed 0 bases and J 7 bases; nucleotides not matched to a gene: 5. The sequence came from a human donor in good health. Sequenced material: PBMCs. The chain recombines TRBV5-1 with TRBJ1-2; TRBD1 aligns across 11 bases. The CDR3 loop reads CASSLVRTGGFGYTF. In DNA, the CDR3 is TGCGCCAGCAGCTTGGTGCGGACAGGGGGCTTTGGCTACACCTTC.